These T cell receptor beta chains were read from a single sample in a study of glioma-infiltrating T cells. Via MiXCR, TCRdb re-called the multiplex PCR reads, giving one row per CDR3 protein. The sample holds 150,000 to 200,000 distinct CDR3 sequences, about 31% seen once. The sequencing sample was made of glioma tissue, nonneoplastic brain tissue, or PBMCs (not recorded which). All receptors come from a human donor with low-grade glioma or glioblastoma, undergoing nonglioma brain surgery, or in good health (not recorded which). The CDR3 runs from the conserved cysteine through the conserved F or W. A D gene is named only where the DNA matches it firmly. A row's size may be missing; if present it is once, few, many or a size class.

V,J,D,length,size,CDR3,DNA
TRBV20-1,TRBJ2-3,TRBD2,15,NA,CSARPSGRTPDTQYF,TGCAGTGCTAGGCCTAGCGGGAGGACCCCAGATACGCAGTATTTT
TRBV12-3/TRBV12-4,TRBJ2-1,TRBD2,16,NA,CASSWPGLADYNEQFF,TGTGCCAGCAGTTGGCCCGGACTAGCGGACTACAATGAGCAGTTCTTC
TRBV19,TRBJ2-1,TRBD1,15,few,CASSSIGTANNEQFF,TGTGCCAGTAGTAGTATAGGGACAGCTAACAATGAGCAGTTCTTC
TRBV18,TRBJ2-1,TRBD2,17,few,CASSPIPGLTTYNEQFF,TGTGCCAGCTCACCTATACCGGGACTAACGACCTACAATGAGCAGTTCTTC
TRBV6-1,TRBJ1-1,NA,14,many,CASGDSQRGTEAFF,TGTGCCAGCGGCGACTCACAACGTGGGACTGAAGCTTTCTTT
TRBV7-2,TRBJ2-3,NA,17,many,CASSLVGGRFGTDTQYF,TGTGCCAGCAGCTTAGTGGGGGGGCGGTTCGGCACAGATACGCAGTATTTT
TRBV4-3,TRBJ1-6,NA,17,NA,CASSQVKGLGYNSPLHF,TGCGCCAGCAGCCAAGTGAAAGGGCTGGGCTATAATTCACCCCTCCACTTT
TRBV12-3/TRBV12-4,TRBJ1-5,NA,14,many,CASSLQGRDQPQHF,TGTGCCAGCAGTTTACAGGGAAGGGATCAGCCCCAGCATTTT
TRBV7-2,TRBJ2-5,NA,11,many,CASSWTETQYF,TGTGCCAGCAGCTGGACGGAGACCCAGTACTTC
TRBV30,TRBJ1-2,TRBD1,15,few,CAWYLGTGGYYGYTF,TGTGCCTGGTACCTCGGGACAGGGGGCTACTATGGCTACACCTTC
TRBV7-9,TRBJ2-3,TRBD2,14,many,CASSLVLAGGPLYF,TGTGCCAGCAGCTTAGTGCTAGCGGGAGGGCCGTTGTATTTT
TRBV18,TRBJ2-7,NA,15,many,CASSPREGGYYEQYF,TGTGCCAGCTCACCCCGAGAAGGGGGGTACTACGAGCAGTACTTC
TRBV3-1,TRBJ2-1,NA,15,NA,CASSQQVEGSYEQFF,TGTGCCAGCAGCCAACAGGTGGAGGGGTCCTACGAGCAGTTCTTC
TRBV28,TRBJ2-1,TRBD2,17,many,CASSLSPAAGGPYEQFF,TGTGCCAGCAGTCTTTCCCCCGCAGCGGGAGGGCCCTATGAGCAGTTCTTC
TRBV7-7,TRBJ2-5,NA,14,NA,CASSPLISGETQYF,TGTGCTAGCAGCCCACTAATTTCAGGAGAGACCCAGTACTTC
TRBV7-2,TRBJ2-5,TRBD1,14,many,CASSSDRARETQYF,TGTGCCAGCAGCTCGGACAGGGCTCGAGAGACCCAGTACTTC
TRBV3-1,TRBJ2-7,TRBD2,14,NA,CAGSLQRGPYKQYF,TGTGCCGGCAGCCTTCAGCGGGGACCCTACAAGCAGTACTTC
TRBV7-9,TRBJ1-2,NA,15,many,CASSLAGRVIHGYTF,TGTGCCAGCAGCTTAGCGGGAAGGGTGATTCATGGCTACACCTTC
TRBV18,TRBJ2-1,NA,12,NA,CVSSPRSNEQFF,TGTGTCAGCTCTCCTAGGTCCAATGAGCAGTTCTTC
TRBV11-1,TRBJ2-7,NA,13,NA,CASSLPPTYEQYF,TGTGCCAGCAGCTTACCTCCCACCTACGAGCAGTACTTC
TRBV5-4,TRBJ2-3,NA,14,many,CASSFSPSTDTQYF,TGTGCCAGCAGCTTTTCCCCAAGTACAGATACGCAGTATTTT
TRBV12-3/TRBV12-4,TRBJ1-2,NA,14,NA,CASSSLRGNYGYTF,TGTGCCAGCAGCTCTTTAAGGGGAAACTATGGCTACACCTTC
TRBV27,TRBJ1-1,NA,17,NA,CSSLTPGGAGIVAEAFF,TGTAGCAGTTTAACTCCAGGAGGGGCAGGCATCGTCGCTGAAGCTTTCTTT
TRBV2,TRBJ2-3,TRBD1,12,many,CARRSQGATQYF,TGTGCCAGGAGATCCCAGGGGGCCACGCAGTATTTT
TRBV20-1,TRBJ2-1,NA,13,NA,CSATPRGRDEQFF,TGCAGTGCTACCCCAAGGGGGAGAGATGAGCAGTTCTTC
TRBV5-5,TRBJ2-5,NA,13,few,CASSFPYGETQYF,TGTGCCAGCAGCTTTCCGTACGGAGAGACCCAGTACTTC
TRBV5-4,TRBJ1-2,TRBD1,15,NA,CASSDGQGAYCGYTF,TGTGCCAGCAGCGACGGACAGGGGGCATACTGTGGCTACACCTTC